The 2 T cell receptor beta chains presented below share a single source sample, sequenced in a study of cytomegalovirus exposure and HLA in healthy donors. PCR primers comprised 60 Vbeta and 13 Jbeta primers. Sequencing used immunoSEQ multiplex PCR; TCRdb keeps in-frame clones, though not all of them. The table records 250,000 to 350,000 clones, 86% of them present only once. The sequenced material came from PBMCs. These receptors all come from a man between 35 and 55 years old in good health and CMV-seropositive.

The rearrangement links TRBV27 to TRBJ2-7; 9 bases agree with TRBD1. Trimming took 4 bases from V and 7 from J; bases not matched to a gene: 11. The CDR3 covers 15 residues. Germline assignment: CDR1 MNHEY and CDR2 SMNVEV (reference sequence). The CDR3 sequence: CASSSLEDRGQEQYF. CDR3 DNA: TGTGCCAGCAGTTCCCTCGAGGACAGGGGACAGGAGCAGTACTTC.

CDR3 in DNA: TGTGCCAGTAGTTCTCACAATGGGGGACTTCCCGAGCAGTACTTC. Encoded protein: CASSSHNGGLPEQYF. The J gene is TRBJ2-7, the V gene TRBV19; a possible D gene is TRBD2 (6 bases). There are 15 residues in the CDR3. Germline assignment: CDR1 LNHDA and CDR2 SQIVND (reference sequence). Trimming pared 5 bases from V and 6 bases from J, leaving 20 bases between.